This T cell receptor beta chain is drawn from a study of T cell responses to AZD1222 COVID-19 vaccine. Findings of the study overall: Two AZD1222 doses significantly raised spike-specific TCR breadth and depth over controls.

Using immunoSEQ multiplex PCR, the repertoire was profiled, and TCRdb retains in-frame clones only, with some absent. Among about 130,000 clones listed, about 91% were seen once. Germline V gives CDR1 SNHLY, CDR2 FYNNEI. This CDR3 spans 14 amino acids. With 6 bases removed from V and 2 bases from J, the gap between germline ends came to 13 bases. On this clone: Its antigen is unknown.

This clonotype was obtained from an adult in good health. The chain joins TRBV2 to TRBJ2-5; D may be TRBD1 (6 bases). The specimen comprised peripheral blood, sampled on day 0 of AZD1222 vaccination. The CDR3 loop is CASRGTGLQETQYF. The DNA of the CDR3 is TGTGCCAGCAGGGGAACAGGGCTTCAAGAGACCCAGTACTTC.